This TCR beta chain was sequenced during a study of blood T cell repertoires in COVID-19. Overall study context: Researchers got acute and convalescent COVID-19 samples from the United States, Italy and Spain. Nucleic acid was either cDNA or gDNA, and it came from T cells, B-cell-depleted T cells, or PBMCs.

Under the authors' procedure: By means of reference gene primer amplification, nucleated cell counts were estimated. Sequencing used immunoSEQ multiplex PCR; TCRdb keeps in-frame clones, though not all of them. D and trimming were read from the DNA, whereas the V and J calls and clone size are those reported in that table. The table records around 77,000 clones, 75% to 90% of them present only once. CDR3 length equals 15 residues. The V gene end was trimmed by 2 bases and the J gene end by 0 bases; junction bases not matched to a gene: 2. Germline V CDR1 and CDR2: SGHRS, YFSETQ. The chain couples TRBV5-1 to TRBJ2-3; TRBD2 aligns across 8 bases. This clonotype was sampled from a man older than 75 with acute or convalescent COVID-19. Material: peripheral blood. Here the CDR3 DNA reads TGCGCCAGCAGCTTCCCTAGCGGGAGCACAGATACGCAGTATTTT. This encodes CASSFPSGSTDTQYF.